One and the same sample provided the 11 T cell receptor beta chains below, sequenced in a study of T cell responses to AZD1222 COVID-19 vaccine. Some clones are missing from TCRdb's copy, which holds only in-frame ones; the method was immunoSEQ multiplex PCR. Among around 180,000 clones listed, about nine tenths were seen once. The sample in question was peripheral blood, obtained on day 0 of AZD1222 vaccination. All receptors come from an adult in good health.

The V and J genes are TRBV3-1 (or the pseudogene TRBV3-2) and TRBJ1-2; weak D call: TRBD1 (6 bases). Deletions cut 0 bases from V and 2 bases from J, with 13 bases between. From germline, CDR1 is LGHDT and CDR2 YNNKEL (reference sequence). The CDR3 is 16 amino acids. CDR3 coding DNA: TGTGCCAGCAGCCAAGATATTCAGGGGATGAACTATGGCTACACCTTC. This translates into CASSQDIQGMNYGYTF.

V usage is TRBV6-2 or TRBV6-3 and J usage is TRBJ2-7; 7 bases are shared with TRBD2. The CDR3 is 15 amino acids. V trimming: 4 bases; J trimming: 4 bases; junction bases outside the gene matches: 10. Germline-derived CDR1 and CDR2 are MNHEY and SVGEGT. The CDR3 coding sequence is TGTGCCAGCAGTTCCGCCGCTAGCGGAGAGTACGAGCAGTACTTC. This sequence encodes CASSSAASGEYEQYF.

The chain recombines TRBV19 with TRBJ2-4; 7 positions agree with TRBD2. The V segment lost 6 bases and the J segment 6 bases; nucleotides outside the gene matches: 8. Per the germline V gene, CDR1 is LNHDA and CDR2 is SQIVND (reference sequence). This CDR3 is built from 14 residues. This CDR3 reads CASRSGLGANIQYF. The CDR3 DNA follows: TGTGCCAGTAGAAGTGGACTAGGGGCAAACATTCAGTACTTC. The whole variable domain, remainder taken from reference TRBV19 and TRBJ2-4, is DGGITQSPKYLFRKEGQNVTLSCEQNLNHDAMYWYRQDPGQGLRLIYYSQIVNDFQKGDIAEGYSVSREKKESFPLTVTSAQKNPTAFYLCASRSGLGANIQYFGAGTRLSVL.

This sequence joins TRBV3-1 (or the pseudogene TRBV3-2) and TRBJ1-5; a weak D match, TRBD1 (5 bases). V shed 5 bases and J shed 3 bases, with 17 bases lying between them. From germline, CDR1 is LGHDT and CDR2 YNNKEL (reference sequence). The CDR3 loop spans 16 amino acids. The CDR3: CASSSSAGRNNQPQHF. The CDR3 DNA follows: TGTGCCAGCAGCTCCTCCGCGGGGCGAAACAATCAGCCCCAGCATTTT.

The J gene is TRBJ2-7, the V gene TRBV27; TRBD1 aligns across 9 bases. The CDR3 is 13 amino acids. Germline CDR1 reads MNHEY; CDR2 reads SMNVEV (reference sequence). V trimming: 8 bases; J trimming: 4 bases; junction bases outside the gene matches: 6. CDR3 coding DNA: TGTGCCAGCCACCCACAGGGGGCATACGAGCAGTACTTC. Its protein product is CASHPQGAYEQYF.

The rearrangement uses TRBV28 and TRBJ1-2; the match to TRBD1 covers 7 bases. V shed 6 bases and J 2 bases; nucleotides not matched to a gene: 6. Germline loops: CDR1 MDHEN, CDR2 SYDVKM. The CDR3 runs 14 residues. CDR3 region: CASSPGGINYGYTF. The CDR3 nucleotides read TGTGCCAGCAGCCCAGGGGGGATAAACTATGGCTACACCTTC.

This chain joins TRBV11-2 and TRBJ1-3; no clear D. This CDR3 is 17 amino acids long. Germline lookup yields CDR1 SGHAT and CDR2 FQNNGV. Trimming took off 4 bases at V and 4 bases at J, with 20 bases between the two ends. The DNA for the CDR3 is TGTGCCAGCAGCTCTCGGGAAACACGTACGCAGGGAAACACCATATATTTT. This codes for CASSSRETRTQGNTIYF.

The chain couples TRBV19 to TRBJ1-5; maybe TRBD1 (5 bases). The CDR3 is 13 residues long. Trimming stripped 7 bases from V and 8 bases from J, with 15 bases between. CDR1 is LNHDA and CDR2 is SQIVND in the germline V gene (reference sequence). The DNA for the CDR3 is TGTGCCAGTAACGACCCCCCGGGGGAGCCCCAGCATTTT. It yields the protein CASNDPPGEPQHF. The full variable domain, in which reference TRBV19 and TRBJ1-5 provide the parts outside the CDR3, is DGGITQSPKYLFRKEGQNVTLSCEQNLNHDAMYWYRQDPGQGLRLIYYSQIVNDFQKGDIAEGYSVSREKKESFPLTVTSAQKNPTAFYLCASNDPPGEPQHFGDGTRLSIL.

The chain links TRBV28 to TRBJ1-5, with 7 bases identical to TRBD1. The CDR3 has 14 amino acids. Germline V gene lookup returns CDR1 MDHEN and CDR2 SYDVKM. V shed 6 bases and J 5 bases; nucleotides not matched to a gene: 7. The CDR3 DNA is TGTGCCAGCAGAGATGGAGGGGGCCATCAGCCCCAGCATTTT. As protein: CASRDGGGHQPQHF.

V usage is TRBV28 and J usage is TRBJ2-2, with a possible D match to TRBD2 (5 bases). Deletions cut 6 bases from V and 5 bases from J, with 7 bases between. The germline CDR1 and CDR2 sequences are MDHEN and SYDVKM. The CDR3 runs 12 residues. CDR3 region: CASRGGTGELFF. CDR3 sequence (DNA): TGTGCCAGCAGAGGCGGGACCGGGGAGCTGTTTTTT. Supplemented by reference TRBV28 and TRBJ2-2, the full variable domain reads DVKVTQSSRYLVKRTGEKVFLECVQDMDHENMFWYRQDPGLGLRLIYFSYDVKMKEKGDIPEGYSVSREKKERFSLILESASTNQTSMYLCASRGGTGELFFGEGSRLTVL.

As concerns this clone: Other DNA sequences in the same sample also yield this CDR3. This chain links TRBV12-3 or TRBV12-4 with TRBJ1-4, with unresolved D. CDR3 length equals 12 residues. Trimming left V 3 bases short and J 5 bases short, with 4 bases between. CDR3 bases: TGTGCCAGCAGTTTGGTAAATGAAAAACTGTTTTTT. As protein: CASSLVNEKLFF.